These 30 T cell receptor beta chains came from one sample sequenced in a study of cytomegalovirus exposure and HLA in healthy donors. Repertoires were generated with immunoSEQ multiplex PCR, while TCRdb's copy carries only in-frame clones and drops some. Counted here are tens of thousands of clones, roughly 96% occurring once; the ten biggest clones make up around 2.2%. Specimen: PBMCs. Source of these receptors: a young man in good health and CMV-seronegative.

V usage is TRBV19 and J usage is TRBJ2-2; D perhaps matches TRBD1 (6 bases). Germline assignment: CDR1 LNHDA and CDR2 SQIVND (reference sequence). This CDR3 contains 13 residues. V lost 3 bases and J 9 bases, leaving 11 bases between the germline ends. CDR3 protein: CASSIQGTRELFF. The CDR3 DNA follows: TGTGCCAGTAGTATTCAGGGGACGAGGGAGCTGTTTTTT. The variable domain in full, completed from reference TRBV19 and TRBJ2-2, reads DGGITQSPKYLFRKEGQNVTLSCEQNLNHDAMYWYRQDPGQGLRLIYYSQIVNDFQKGDIAEGYSVSREKKESFPLTVTSAQKNPTAFYLCASSIQGTRELFFGEGSRLTVL.

The V call is TRBV25-1, the J call TRBJ2-3, with 10 nucleotides matching TRBD1. Losses at the gene ends were 2 bases for V and 1 base for J; bases not matched to a gene: 0. CDR1 and CDR2 (germline): MGHDK, SYGVNS. The CDR3 is 15 amino acids. CDR3 DNA sequence: TGTGCCAGCAGTGAAGGGACAGGGGGCACAGATACGCAGTATTTT. This encodes CASSEGTGGTDTQYF.

This chain connects TRBV7-9 to TRBJ1-4; 10 nucleotides agree with TRBD1. The CDR3 contains 17 residues. V trimming: 5 bases; J trimming: 0 bases; junction bases outside the gene matches: 6. Germline V gene sequence: CDR1 SEHNR, CDR2 FQNEAQ (reference sequence). The CDR3 here is CASSDVGQGATNEKLFF. The CDR3 region has the DNA TGTGCCAGCAGCGACGTTGGACAGGGGGCAACTAATGAAAAACTGTTTTTT.

This clone was detected once. In DNA form, the CDR3 reads TGTGCCAGCTCATCCAGCGGGGGGGGGAACACTGAAGCTTTCTTT. Its protein is CASSSSGGGNTEAFF. V and J are TRBV18 and TRBJ1-1, with D tentatively TRBD1 (5 bases). The CDR3 is 15 residues long. V was trimmed by 5 bases and J by 1 base, leaving 14 bases between them. Germline CDR1 and CDR2: KGHSH and LQKENI.

V and J are TRBV18 and TRBJ2-1; TRBD1 matches 7 bases. The CDR3 loop spans 15 amino acids. The germline V gene has CDR1 KGHSH and CDR2 LQKENI. With 4 bases clipped from V and 6 bases from J, the junction kept 9 bases outside the gene matches. The CDR3 loop is CASSHDREPLNEQFF. The DNA for the CDR3 is TGTGCCAGCTCACACGACAGGGAACCCCTCAATGAGCAGTTCTTC.

This chain joins TRBV27 and TRBJ1-6, with unresolved D. The CDR3 consists of 14 residues. The germline V gene has CDR1 MNHEY and CDR2 SMNVEV (reference sequence). Trimming pared 2 bases from V and 1 base from J, leaving 3 bases between. Written as DNA, the CDR3 is TGTGCCAGCAGTTTAGAGTCCTATAATTCACCCCTCCACTTT. Translated, it gives CASSLESYNSPLHF.

The gene calls are TRBV13 and TRBJ2-1; D possibly corresponds to TRBD2 (6 bases). Trimming took off 1 base at V and 0 bases at J, with 10 bases between the two ends. In germline, CDR1 is PRHDT, CDR2 FYEKMQ (reference sequence). The CDR3 consists of 16 residues. CDR3 sequence (DNA): TGTGCCAGCAGCTTAGCGGCGGGGAGCTCCTACAATGAGCAGTTCTTC. Amino acid sequence: CASSLAAGSSYNEQFF.

The chain has TRBV27 and TRBJ1-5, with D unclear. The germline V gene encodes CDR1 MNHEY and CDR2 SMNVEV (reference sequence). The CDR3 is made up of 13 amino acids. V was cut by 2 bases and J by 3 bases, with 5 bases left in between. CDR3 coding DNA: TGTGCCAGCAGTTTAACTCCCAATCAGCCCCAGCATTTT. Translation gives CASSLTPNQPQHF.

The sample holds one count of this clone. The chain carries TRBV9 and TRBJ2-5, with 7 bases fitting TRBD2. CDR3 length equals 15 residues. Looked up from germline, CDR1 is SGDLS and CDR2 is YYNGEE. Trimming at V came to 0 bases and at J to 1 base, leaving 3 bases not matched to a gene. CDR3 amino acids: CASSVVAGVQETQYF. In DNA, the CDR3 is TGTGCCAGCAGCGTAGTGGCGGGAGTCCAAGAGACCCAGTACTTC.

V gene TRBV6-4 combines with J gene TRBJ2-1, with 12 positions matching TRBD2. CDR3 length: 14 residues. Germline lookup yields CDR1 MRHNA and CDR2 SNTAGT. The V gene end was trimmed by 1 base and the J gene end by 11 bases; junction bases not matched to a gene: 3. The CDR3, as DNA: TGTGCCAGCAGTGACTGGCTAGCGGGAGGGCAGCAGTTCTTC. This sequence encodes CASSDWLAGGQQFF.

This chain joins TRBV18 and TRBJ2-5; D is ambiguous. V shed 10 bases and J shed 5 bases, with 17 bases lying between them. Germline V gene sequence: CDR1 KGHSH, CDR2 LQKENI. This CDR3 region has 13 residues. The CDR3 DNA reads TGTGCCACCAAAACCAGGTCTCGGGAGACCCAGTACTTC. Translated: CATKTRSRETQYF.

This chain uses TRBV11-3 with TRBJ1-1; D perhaps matches TRBD1 (5 bases). From germline, CDR1 is SGHNT and CDR2 YENEEA. The V end was cut by 5 bases, the J end by 8 bases, with 15 bases between. The CDR3 covers 13 residues. The CDR3 DNA sequence: TGTGCCAGCAGCCCCAGACAGCGGGCCGAAGCTTTCTTT. Residues: CASSPRQRAEAFF.

This clone appeared a single time. V gene TRBV18 combines with J gene TRBJ2-6; D is unresolved. The germline V and J ends were trimmed by 3 bases and 1 base, with 4 bases remaining between them. The CDR3 contains 14 residues. CDR1 is KGHSH, CDR2 LQKENI, per germline. The CDR3 DNA is TGTGCCAGCTCACCCCAGTCTGGGGCCAACGTCCTGACTTTC. Its translation: CASSPQSGANVLTF. Full variable domain (missing parts from reference TRBV18 and TRBJ2-6): NAGVMQNPRHLVRRRGQEARLRCSPMKGHSHVYWYRQLPEEGLKFMVYLQKENIIDESGMPKERFSAEFPKEGPSILRIQQVVRGDSAAYFCASSPQSGANVLTFGAGSRLTVL.

This clone was seen only once. This chain joins TRBV27 and TRBJ2-7; a possible D gene is TRBD1 (6 bases). Germline V lookup: CDR1 MNHEY, CDR2 SMNVEV (reference sequence). V lost 5 bases, J lost 3 bases, and 14 bases lay in between. CDR3 length equals 14 residues. DNA for the CDR3: TGTGCCAGCAGTGACCCAGGACAGAGCTACGAGCAGTACTTC. As protein: CASSDPGQSYEQYF.

The chain joins TRBV19 to TRBJ2-6; D gene ambiguous. Germline CDR1 and CDR2: LNHDA and SQIVND (reference sequence). The V end was cut by 10 bases, the J end by 2 bases, with 9 bases between. The CDR3 contains 13 residues. In DNA, the CDR3 is TGTGCCACCCACCGGGCTGGGGCCAACGTCCTGACTTTC. This sequence encodes CATHRAGANVLTF.

J is TRBJ2-7 and V is TRBV7-6; no definite D call. The V gene lost 5 bases and the J gene lost 5 bases, with 7 bases spanning the gap. Germline V CDR1 and CDR2: SGHVS, FNYEAQ. The CDR3 covers 11 residues. The CDR3 DNA sequence: TGTGCCAGCAGCCCGTGTGACGAGCAGTACTTC. The encoded protein is CASSPCDEQYF.

This sequence joins TRBV27 and TRBJ2-6; weak D call: TRBD2 (5 bases). The V and J ends lost 10 bases and 0 bases respectively, with 19 bases between them. Germline-derived CDR1 and CDR2 are MNHEY and SMNVEV (reference sequence). The CDR3 totals 17 residues. Here the CDR3 reads CATATRVDYSGANVLTF. The CDR3 DNA reads as TGTGCCACCGCAACACGGGTCGACTACTCTGGGGCCAACGTCCTGACTTTC.

V and J are TRBV18 and TRBJ2-2, with a tentative D call TRBD2 (5 bases). Germline CDR1 and CDR2: KGHSH and LQKENI. The CDR3 totals 14 residues. Trimming pared 3 bases from V and 1 base from J, leaving 6 bases between. Written as DNA, the CDR3 is TGTGCCAGCTCACCCGGAGGGAACACCGGGGAGCTGTTTTTT. Encoded protein: CASSPGGNTGELFF.

This chain uses TRBV9 with TRBJ1-3, with 9 bases fitting TRBD1. The CDR3 consists of 16 residues. Unmatched junction bases numbered 7, after V lost 3 bases and J lost 3 bases. Germline CDR1 reads SGDLS; CDR2 reads YYNGEE. The CDR3 reads CASSDGTGGFGNTIYF. CDR3 sequence (DNA): TGTGCCAGCAGCGACGGTACAGGGGGCTTTGGAAACACCATATATTTT.

V gene TRBV6-5 combines with J gene TRBJ1-1; D might be TRBD1 (5 bases). Per germline, CDR1 MNHEY and CDR2 SVGAGI. The CDR3 is made up of 14 amino acids. Trimming left V 4 bases short and J 5 bases short, with 14 bases between. The CDR3 nucleotides are TGTGCCAGCAGTTCAGGACCGGGGGAGACTGAAGCTTTCTTT. It encodes CASSSGPGETEAFF.

This clone was recorded a few times. The chain carries TRBV10-1 and TRBJ2-7, with 11 bases identical to TRBD2. Germline V CDR1 and CDR2: WNHNN, SYGVQD (reference sequence). CDR3 size: 13 residues. V dropped 4 bases and J dropped 6; count of bases not matched to a gene: 2. The chain's CDR3 is CASSVGLAGEQYF. CDR3 DNA sequence: TGCGCCAGCAGTGTTGGACTAGCGGGCGAGCAGTACTTC.

This chain uses TRBV7-9 with TRBJ2-1; TRBD2 is a possible D gene (5 bases). Germline assignment: CDR1 SEHNR and CDR2 FQNEAQ (reference sequence). V was pared by 3 bases and J by 7 bases, with 13 bases between. The CDR3 contains 14 residues. The CDR3 here is CASSFSTRMNEQFF. The CDR3 DNA sequence: TGTGCCAGCAGCTTTTCCACTAGAATGAATGAGCAGTTCTTC.

As DNA, the CDR3 is TGTGCCAGCAGTTCCCCGGACAGGGGACTTTACGTAACCTACGAGCAGTACTTC. Amino acid sequence: CASSSPDRGLYVTYEQYF. The rearrangement links TRBV28 to TRBJ2-7; 9 bases match TRBD1. Looked up from germline, CDR1 is MDHEN and CDR2 is SYDVKM. CDR3 length: 18 amino acids. V trimming: 4 bases; J trimming: 2 bases; junction bases outside the gene matches: 15.

The rearrangement links TRBV5-5 to TRBJ1-2; D not certain. Germline V gene data show CDR1 as SGHKS and CDR2 as YYEKEE (reference sequence). V was clipped by 3 bases and J by 0 bases, with 9 bases between them. This CDR3 region has 14 residues. The CDR3 reads CASSYTETNYGYTF. As DNA, the CDR3 is TGTGCCAGCAGCTATACAGAGACTAACTATGGCTACACCTTC.

Remarks on this clone: Other DNA sequences of this sample code for an identical CDR3. The chain's CDR3 is CASSLQGNEQFF. CDR3 DNA: TGTGCCAGCAGCCTACAGGGAAATGAGCAGTTCTTC. This chain joins TRBV7-9 and TRBJ2-1; possible D gene TRBD1, 6 bases. The CDR3 consists of 12 residues. The V gene lost 5 bases and the J gene lost 7 bases, with 9 bases spanning the gap. CDR1 is SEHNR and CDR2 is FQNEAQ in the germline V gene (reference sequence).

This clone occurred once. The J gene is TRBJ2-1, the V gene TRBV5-4, with D hard to call. This CDR3 spans 14 amino acids. The germline V gene has CDR1 SGHNT and CDR2 YYREEE (reference sequence). With 6 bases removed from V and 7 bases from J, the gap between germline ends came to 17 bases. CDR3 DNA sequence: TGTGCCAGCACCCAAAGTCCAGTGGCTAATGAGCAGTTCTTC. Translated: CASTQSPVANEQFF. The complete variable domain, with remaining parts taken from reference TRBV5-4 and TRBJ2-1, reads ETGVTQSPTHLIKTRGQQVTLRCSSQSGHNTVSWYQQALGQGPQFIFQYYREEENGRGNFPPRFSGLQFPNYSSELNVNALELDDSALYLCASTQSPVANEQFFGPGTRLTVL.

This clone is a singleton in its sample. This chain connects TRBV9 to TRBJ2-2; tentatively, D is TRBD1 (5 bases). Germline V CDR1 and CDR2: SGDLS, YYNGEE. The V end was cut by 4 bases, the J end by 6 bases, with 16 bases between. The CDR3 runs to 15 residues. CDR3 sequence reads: CASSPTGPTPGELFF. CDR3 bases: TGTGCCAGCAGCCCCACAGGACCTACACCCGGGGAGCTGTTTTTT.

This clone was detected a few times. The rearrangement joins TRBV6-5 to TRBJ2-4, with 9 bases that match TRBD1. Germline V CDR1 and CDR2: MNHEY, SVGAGI. This CDR3 has 13 amino acids. V lost 6 bases, J lost 7 bases, and 4 bases stayed unmatched. CDR3 residues: CASRQGAQNIQYF. The CDR3, as DNA: TGTGCCAGCAGACAGGGGGCGCAGAACATTCAGTACTTC.

The rearrangement joins TRBV11-3 to TRBJ2-1; 8 positions match TRBD2. With V trimmed by 0 bases and J by 3 bases, 4 bases remained unmatched. CDR3 length equals 16 residues. Germline CDR1 reads SGHNT; CDR2 reads YENEEA. For the CDR3, the DNA is TGTGCCAGCAGCTTAGATGGGCTAGCGGGCTACAATGAGCAGTTCTTC. Translating it yields CASSLDGLAGYNEQFF.

In DNA form, the CDR3 reads TGTGCCAGCAGGTGGGGGCGGAGCTCCTACAATGAGCAGTTCTTC. Protein: CASRWGRSSYNEQFF. V is TRBV11-3 and J is TRBJ2-1, with D perhaps TRBD1 (6 bases). The V end lost 6 bases, the J end lost 0 bases, and 12 bases lay between the germline ends. CDR1 and CDR2 (germline): SGHNT, YENEEA. The length of the CDR3 is 15 residues. Based on the CDR3 plus reference TRBV11-3 and TRBJ2-1, the full variable domain is EAGVVQSPRYKIIEKKQPVAFWCNPISGHNTLYWYLQNLGQGPELLIRYENEEAVDDSQLPKDRFSAERLKGVDSTLKIQPAELGDSAVYLCASRWGRSSYNEQFFGPGTRLTVL.